Listed here are 5 T cell receptor beta chains from one sample, sequenced in a study of shared clonotypes between healthy human individuals. Produced via immunoSEQ multiplex PCR; TCRdb's table is partial and in-frame only. This table holds roughly 2.4 million clones, approximately 95% found once. Sequencing was performed on naive CD4+ T cells sorted from blood. The subset denotes: CD45RA+ positively selected. The receptor source for this set is a man aged 18-30 years in good health.

The chain recombines TRBV7-9 with TRBJ1-6, with D hard to call. Trimming left V 1 base short and J 7 bases short, with 11 bases between. Germline loops: CDR1 SEHNR, CDR2 FQNEAQ (reference sequence). The CDR3 contains 15 residues. Here the CDR3 DNA reads TGTGCCAGCAGCTTAGATTCTACAGAAAATTCACCCCTCCACTTT. It encodes CASSLDSTENSPLHF. The whole variable domain, filled in from reference TRBV7-9 and TRBJ1-6, reads DTGVSQNPRHKITKRGQNVTFRCDPISEHNRLYWYRQTLGQGPEFLTYFQNEAQLEKSRLLSDRFSAERPKGSFSTLEIQRTEQGDSAMYLCASSLDSTENSPLHFGNGTRLTVT.

The chain recombines TRBV23-1 with TRBJ2-7; no reliable D call. TRBV23-1 is an ORF; its function is uncertain. V gave up 2 bases and J gave up 0 bases, with 14 bases separating them. There are 16 residues in the CDR3. The CDR3 nucleotides read TGCGCCAGCAGTCAAAAGGGCCGAAAGAGCTCCTACGAGCAGTACTTC. It is translated as CASSQKGRKSSYEQYF.

J is TRBJ1-4 and V is TRBV6-5; D might be TRBD1 (5 bases). CDR1 is MNHEY, CDR2 SVGAGI, per germline. V was trimmed by 2 bases and J by 8 bases, leaving 15 bases between them. This CDR3 has 15 residues. Here the CDR3 reads CASSYGGRSDEKLFF. CDR3 in DNA: TGTGCCAGCAGTTACGGGGGTCGGTCCGACGAAAAACTGTTTTTT.

On this clone: The same CDR3 arises from other DNA sequences in this sample as well. CDR3 region: CSASDPYEQYF. The DNA of the CDR3 is TGCAGTGCCTCCGACCCATACGAGCAGTACTTC. V and J are TRBV20-1 and TRBJ2-7; D not resolved. The CDR3 runs 11 residues. V lost 6 bases and J lost 4, with 10 bases in between. Germline V gene data show CDR1 as DFQATT and CDR2 as SNEGSKA (reference sequence).

The rearrangement links TRBV5-4 to TRBJ2-3; 7 bases are shared with TRBD1. The CDR3 totals 15 residues. V lost 4 bases and J lost 3; bases outside the gene matches: 8. Germline CDR1 is SGHNT and CDR2 is YYREEE (reference sequence). The CDR3 bases are TGTGCCAGCAGCCTCGACAGGGCAACAACAGATACGCAGTATTTT. Its translation is CASSLDRATTDTQYF.